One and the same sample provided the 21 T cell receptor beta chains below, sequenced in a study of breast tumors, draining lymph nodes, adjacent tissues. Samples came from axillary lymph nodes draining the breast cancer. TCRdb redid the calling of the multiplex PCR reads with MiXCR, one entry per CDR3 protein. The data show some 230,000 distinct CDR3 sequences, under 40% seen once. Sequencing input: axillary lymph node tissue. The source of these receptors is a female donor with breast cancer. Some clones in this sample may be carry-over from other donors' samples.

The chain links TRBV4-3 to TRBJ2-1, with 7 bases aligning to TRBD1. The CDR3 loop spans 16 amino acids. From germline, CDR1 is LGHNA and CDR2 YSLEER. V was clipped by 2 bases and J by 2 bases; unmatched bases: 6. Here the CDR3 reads CASSQMGQTAYNEQFF. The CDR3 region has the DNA TGCGCCAGCAGCCAAATGGGACAGACTGCCTACAATGAGCAGTTCTTC.

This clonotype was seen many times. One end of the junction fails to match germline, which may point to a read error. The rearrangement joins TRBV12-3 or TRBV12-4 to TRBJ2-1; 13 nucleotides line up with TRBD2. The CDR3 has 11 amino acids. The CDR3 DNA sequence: TGTGCCAGCAGCTGGGGACTAGCGGGGATCTTC. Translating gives CASSWGLAGIF.

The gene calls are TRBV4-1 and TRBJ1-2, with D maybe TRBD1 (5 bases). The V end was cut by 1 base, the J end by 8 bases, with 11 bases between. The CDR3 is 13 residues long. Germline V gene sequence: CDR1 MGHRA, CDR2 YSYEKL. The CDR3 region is CASSQGAGEGYTF. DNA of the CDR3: TGCGCCAGCAGCCAAGGGGCGGGGGAAGGCTACACCTTC.

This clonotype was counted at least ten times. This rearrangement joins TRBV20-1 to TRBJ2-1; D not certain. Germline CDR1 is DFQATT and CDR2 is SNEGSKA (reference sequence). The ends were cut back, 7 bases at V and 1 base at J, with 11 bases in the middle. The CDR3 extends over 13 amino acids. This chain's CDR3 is CSVWAESYNEQFF. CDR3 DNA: TGCAGTGTATGGGCGGAATCCTACAATGAGCAGTTCTTC.

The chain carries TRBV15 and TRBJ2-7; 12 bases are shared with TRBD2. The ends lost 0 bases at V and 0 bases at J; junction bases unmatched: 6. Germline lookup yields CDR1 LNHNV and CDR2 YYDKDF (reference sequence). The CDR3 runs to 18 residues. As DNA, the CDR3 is TGTGCCACCAGCAGAGATTGGCTAGCGGGAGGGGACTCCTACGAGCAGTACTTC. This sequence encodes CATSRDWLAGGDSYEQYF.

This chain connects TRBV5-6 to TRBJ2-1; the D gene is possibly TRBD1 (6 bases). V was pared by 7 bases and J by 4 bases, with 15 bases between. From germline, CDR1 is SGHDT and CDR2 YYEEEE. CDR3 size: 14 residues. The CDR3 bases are TGTGCCAGCTCCTTGGAACAGGGATACAATGAGCAGTTCTTC. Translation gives CASSLEQGYNEQFF.

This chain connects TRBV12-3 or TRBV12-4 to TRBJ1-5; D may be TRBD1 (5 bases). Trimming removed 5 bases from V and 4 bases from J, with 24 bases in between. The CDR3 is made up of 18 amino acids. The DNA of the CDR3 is TGTGCCAGCAGTCGCCCTTATAGCGGGGGGAGTCTTAATCAGCCCCAGCATTTT. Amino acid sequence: CASSRPYSGGSLNQPQHF.

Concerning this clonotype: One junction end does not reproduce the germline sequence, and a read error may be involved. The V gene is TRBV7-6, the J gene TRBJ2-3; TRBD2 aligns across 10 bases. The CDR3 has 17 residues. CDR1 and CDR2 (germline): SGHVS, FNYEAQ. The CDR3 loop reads CASSPVASGSGTDPQYF. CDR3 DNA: TGTGCCAGCAGCCCTGTTGCTAGCGGGAGTGGGACAGATCCGCAGTATTTT. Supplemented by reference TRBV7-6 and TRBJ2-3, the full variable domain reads GAGVSQSPRYKVTKRGQDVALRCDPISGHVSLYWYRQALGQGPEFLTYFNYEAQQDKSGLPNDRFSAERPEGSISTLTIQRTEQRDSAMYRCASSPVASGSGTDPQYFGPGTRLTVL.

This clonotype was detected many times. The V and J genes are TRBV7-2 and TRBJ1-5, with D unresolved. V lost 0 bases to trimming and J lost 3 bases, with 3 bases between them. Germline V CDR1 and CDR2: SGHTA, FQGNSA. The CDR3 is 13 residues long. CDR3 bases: TGTGCCAGCAGCTTAGCGACCAATCAGCCCCAGCATTTT. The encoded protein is CASSLATNQPQHF.

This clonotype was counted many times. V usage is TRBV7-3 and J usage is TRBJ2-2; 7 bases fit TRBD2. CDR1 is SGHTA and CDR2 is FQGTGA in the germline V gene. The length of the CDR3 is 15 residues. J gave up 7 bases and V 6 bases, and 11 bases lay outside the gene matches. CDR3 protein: CASRDGGRRVGELFF. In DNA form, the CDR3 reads TGTGCCAGCAGAGATGGCGGGAGACGTGTCGGGGAGCTGTTTTTT.

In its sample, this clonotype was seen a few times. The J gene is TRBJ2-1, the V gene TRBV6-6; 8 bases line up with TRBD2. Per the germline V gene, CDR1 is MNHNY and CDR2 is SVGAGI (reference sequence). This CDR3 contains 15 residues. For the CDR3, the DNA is TGTGCTACATACGCAATAGCGGGGCCTTACAATGAGCAGTTCTTC. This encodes CATYAIAGPYNEQFF.

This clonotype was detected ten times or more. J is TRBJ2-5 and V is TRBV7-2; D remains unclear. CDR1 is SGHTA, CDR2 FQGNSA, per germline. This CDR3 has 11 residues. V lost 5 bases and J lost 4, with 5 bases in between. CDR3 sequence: CASSLLETQYF. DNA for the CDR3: TGTGCCAGCAGCCTCTTAGAGACCCAGTACTTC.

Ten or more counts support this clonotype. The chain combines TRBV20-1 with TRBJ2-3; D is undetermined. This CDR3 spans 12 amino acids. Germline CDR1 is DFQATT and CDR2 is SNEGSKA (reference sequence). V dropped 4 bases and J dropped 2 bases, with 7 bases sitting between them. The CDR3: CSATPSTDTQYF. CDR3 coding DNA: TGCAGTGCTACGCCATCCACAGATACGCAGTATTTT.

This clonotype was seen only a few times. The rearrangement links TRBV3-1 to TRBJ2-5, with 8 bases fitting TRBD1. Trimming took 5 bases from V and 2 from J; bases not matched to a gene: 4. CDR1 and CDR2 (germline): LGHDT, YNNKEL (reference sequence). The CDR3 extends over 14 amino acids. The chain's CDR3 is CASSDRGGQETQYF. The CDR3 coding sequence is TGTGCCAGCAGCGACAGGGGTGGGCAAGAGACCCAGTACTTC.

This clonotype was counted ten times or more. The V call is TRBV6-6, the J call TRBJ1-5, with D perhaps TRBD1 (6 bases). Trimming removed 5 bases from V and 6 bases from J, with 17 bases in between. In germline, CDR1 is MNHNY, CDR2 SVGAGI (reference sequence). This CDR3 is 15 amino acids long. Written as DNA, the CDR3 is TGTGCCAGCAGTCACCCCGAAGGGGGAGTTCAGCCCCAGCATTTT. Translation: CASSHPEGGVQPQHF.

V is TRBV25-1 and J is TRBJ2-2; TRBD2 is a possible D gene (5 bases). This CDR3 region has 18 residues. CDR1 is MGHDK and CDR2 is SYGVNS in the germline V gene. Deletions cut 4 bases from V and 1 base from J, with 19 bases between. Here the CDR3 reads CASSARDLRAGNTGELFF. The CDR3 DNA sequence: TGTGCCAGCAGTGCTAGAGATTTGCGGGCAGGGAACACCGGGGAGCTGTTTTTT.

The CDR3 nucleotides are TGTGCCAGCACTGGGACAGGGGATCAGCCCCAGCATTTT. Amino acid sequence: CASTGTGDQPQHF. The chain recombines TRBV2 with TRBJ1-5; 10 positions match TRBD1. Germline-derived CDR1 and CDR2 are SNHLY and FYNNEI. CDR3 length equals 13 residues. V was pared by 7 bases and J by 5 bases, with 2 bases of the junction left unmatched.

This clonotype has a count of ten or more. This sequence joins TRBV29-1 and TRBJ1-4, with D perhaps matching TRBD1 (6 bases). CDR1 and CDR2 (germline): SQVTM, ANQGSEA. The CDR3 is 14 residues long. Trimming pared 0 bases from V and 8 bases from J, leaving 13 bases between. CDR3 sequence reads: CSVEDLGAGEKLFF. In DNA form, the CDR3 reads TGCAGCGTTGAAGATCTGGGGGCTGGGGAAAAACTGTTTTTT.

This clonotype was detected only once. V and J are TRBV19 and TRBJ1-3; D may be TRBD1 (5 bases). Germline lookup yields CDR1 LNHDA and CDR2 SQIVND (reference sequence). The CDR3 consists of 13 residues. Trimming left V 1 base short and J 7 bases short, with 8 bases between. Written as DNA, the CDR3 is TGTGCCAGTAGTATAGCAGGGTTGAACACCATATATTTT. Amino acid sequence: CASSIAGLNTIYF.

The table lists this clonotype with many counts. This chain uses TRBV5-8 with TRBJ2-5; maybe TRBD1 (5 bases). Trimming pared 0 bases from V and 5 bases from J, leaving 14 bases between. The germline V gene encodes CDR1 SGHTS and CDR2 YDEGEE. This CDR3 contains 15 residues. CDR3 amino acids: CASSLAAAGSETQYF. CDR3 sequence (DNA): TGTGCCAGCAGCTTGGCGGCGGCAGGGTCGGAGACCCAGTACTTC.

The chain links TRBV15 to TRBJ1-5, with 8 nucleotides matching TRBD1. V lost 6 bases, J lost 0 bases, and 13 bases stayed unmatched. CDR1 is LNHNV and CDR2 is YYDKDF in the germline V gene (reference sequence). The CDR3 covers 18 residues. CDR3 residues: CATSYGQGAINSNQPQHF. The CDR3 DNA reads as TGTGCCACCAGTTACGGACAGGGCGCGATTAATAGCAATCAGCCCCAGCATTTT.